This T cell receptor (beta chain) was sequenced in a study of OX40 agonist ivuxolimab in advanced cancers. Per germline, CDR1 SGDLS and CDR2 YYNGEE. The CDR3 is 15 amino acids. Trimming removed 2 bases from V and 4 bases from J; junction bases left unmatched: 6. As regards this clone: As yet, its antigen is unknown.

The study, taken as a whole, reports: Among the nonresponders, some also had low normalized T-cell clonal expansion. At 0.1 to 3.0 mg/kg and by week 6, CD4+ and CD8+ T cells in the blood had expanded clonally.

Libraries were prepared by immunoSEQ multiplex PCR; TCRdb keeps only in-frame clonotypes and omits some of them. The table has roughly 87,000 clones, 75% to 95% seen once; the top ten hold almost 8.5%. The J gene is TRBJ2-1, the V gene TRBV9, with 7 nucleotides matching TRBD2. The material was CD4+ or CD8+ T cells sorted from blood, obtained in a trial of the OX40 agonist ivuxolimab. The clonotype was recovered from an adult with an advanced solid tumor such as melanoma, head and neck, liver or kidney cancer. This chain's CDR3 is CASSVFQGLYNEQFF. For the CDR3, the DNA is TGTGCCAGCAGCGTCTTCCAGGGACTATACAATGAGCAGTTCTTC.